The sample holds many counts of the clone carrying this T cell receptor (beta chain). The antigen is undetermined. This specimen comes from a study of regulatory T cells in long-lasting Graves disease. Time point defined: persistent/refractory GD, antithyroid drugs over 5 years with positive TRAb. From RNA extracted from PBMCs, the TCR library was made. iRepertoire HTBI primers and Arm-PCR of CDR3 regions built TCR beta libraries. As handled by the study authors: Identification yielded approximately 60 TRBV and under 15 TRBJ segments across samples. One entry per CDR3 protein results from TCRdb running MiXCR on the multiplex PCR reads. These V and J calls originate from TCRdb's pipeline instead of the authors' own analysis. Among some 330,000 distinct CDR3 sequences listed, approximately 25% were seen once. Notes on the study in general: TCR diversity was lower in persistent Graves' patients (versus newly diagnosed ones). The number of shared public clonotypes was higher in persistent patients (approximately 3,000) than new patients (around 960).

CDR3 size: 15 residues. With V trimmed by 2 bases and J by 2 bases, 5 bases remained unmatched. The germline CDR1 and CDR2 sequences are MDHEN and SYDVKM. The receptor was isolated from a woman between 35 and 50 years old with Graves disease. The sample in question was peripheral blood mononuclear cells (PBMCs), obtained when the disease was refractory, from a patient treated with antithyroid drugs. The V gene is TRBV28, the J gene TRBJ2-5; 7 bases align to TRBD2. The CDR3 reads CASSLLLAAQETQYF. The DNA for the CDR3 is TGTGCCAGCAGTTTACTGCTAGCGGCGCAAGAGACCCAGTACTTC.